This T cell receptor beta chain was captured by sequencing in a study of T-cell reconstitution after alpha-beta-depleted transplantation in children. The study's findings and limits: Hyperexpanded clones declined; after one year, newly produced T cells mostly supplied diversity. About two months after transplant, alpha-beta T cells reportedly came from several hundred expanded graft clones. Elevated TCRbeta diversity at day 60 was traced, in some patients, to surviving recipient T cells and thymic progenitors.

Note on this clonotype: The antigen remains undetermined.

The CDR3 runs 14 residues. From germline, CDR1 is SEHNR and CDR2 FQNEAQ (reference sequence). V lost 1 base and J lost 5, with 11 bases in between. This sample's TCRbeta library carried unique molecular identifier barcodes. TCRdb re-derived calls from the PCR reads in MiXCR, one entry per CDR3 protein. This sample yields about 980,000 distinct CDR3 sequences, of which 25% to 30% are seen a single time; over 25% belongs to the top ten. The TCR was taken from a boy under two years old who had a stem cell transplant for SCID, so the T cells may come from the graft donor. The sequences come from PBMCs, mostly from graft donor cells, collected 360 days after TCRalphabeta/CD19-depleted stem cell transplant. The V gene is TRBV7-9, the J gene TRBJ1-1; TRBD1 is a possible D gene (6 bases). In nucleotides, the CDR3 is TGTGCCAGCAGCTTAGTTCTACAGGGAACTGAAGCTTTCTTT. Protein product: CASSLVLQGTEAFF.